These 20 T cell receptor beta chains originate from one sample sequenced in a study of shared clonotypes between healthy human individuals. Data came from immunoSEQ multiplex PCR; TCRdb stores just in-frame clones and leaves some out. The sample has 450,000 to 500,000 clones; about 78% are singletons. The sample consisted of PBMCs. These receptors all come from a woman aged 40 to 50 in good health. Some clones in this sample may be carry-over from other donors' samples.

This chain connects TRBV28 to TRBJ1-4; possibly TRBD1 for D (5 bases). Germline V gene data show CDR1 as MDHEN and CDR2 as SYDVKM. This CDR3 has 13 amino acids. Trimming removed 6 bases at V and 7 bases at J, with 12 bases between. CDR3 coding DNA: TGTGCCAGCAGAGGGACGGGCGGTGAAAAACTGTTTTTT. It is translated as CASRGTGGEKLFF.

This clone has a count of ten or more. This chain uses TRBV18 with TRBJ2-5; 8 nucleotides agree with TRBD1. From germline, CDR1 is KGHSH and CDR2 LQKENI. V lost 4 bases and J lost 5; bases outside the gene matches: 3. The CDR3 sequence is 13 residues long. In DNA form, the CDR3 reads TGTGCCAGCTCACGCAGGGGGCGTGAGACCCAGTACTTC. It yields the protein CASSRRGRETQYF.

About this clone: In the same sample, other DNA sequences code for this CDR3. The chain carries TRBV6-1 and TRBJ2-2; the match to TRBD2 covers 8 bases. Germline V CDR1 and CDR2: MNHNS, SASEGT. Trimming took 3 bases from V and 4 from J; bases not matched to a gene: 7. The CDR3 has 16 residues. In DNA form, the CDR3 reads TGTGCCAGCAGTGAGGTAGCGGGAAGGGGCACCGGGGAGCTGTTTTTT. This gives the protein CASSEVAGRGTGELFF.

The chain links TRBV30 to TRBJ2-1; D gene ambiguous. Germline V gives CDR1 GTSNPN, CDR2 SVGIG (reference sequence). The CDR3 extends over 15 amino acids. Trimming stripped 2 bases from V and 7 bases from J, with 18 bases between. The DNA for the CDR3 is TGTGCCTGGAGTCTTCCGCGCAATGGCGTGAATGAGCAGTTCTTC. This gives the protein CAWSLPRNGVNEQFF.

This clone was picked up one time. The chain combines TRBV7-8 with TRBJ2-5; D is ambiguous. Trimming took 5 bases from V and 4 from J, leaving 17 bases between them. The CDR3 covers 15 residues. Germline V CDR1 and CDR2: SGHVS, FQNEAQ. CDR3 loop: CASSGPDGYSETQYF. The CDR3, as DNA: TGTGCCAGCAGCGGACCGGACGGGTATTCAGAGACCCAGTACTTC.

This chain links TRBV11-3 with TRBJ2-2; D remains ambiguous. Trimming removed 6 bases at V and 5 bases at J, with 7 bases between. CDR1 and CDR2 from the germline V gene are SGHNT and YENEEA. The CDR3 has 12 residues. The CDR3 region has the DNA TGTGCCAGCAGAACGAGTACCGGGGAGCTGTTTTTT. Amino acids: CASRTSTGELFF.

This chain joins TRBV29-1 and TRBJ2-6, with a weak D call TRBD2 (5 bases). CDR1 SQVTM and CDR2 ANQGSEA come from the germline V gene. The CDR3 is 13 residues long. Trimming cost V 8 bases and J 0 bases, with 8 bases left between them. CDR3 protein: CSTEGSGANVLTF. For the CDR3, the DNA is TGCAGCACAGAGGGCTCTGGGGCCAACGTCCTGACTTTC.

This clone was detected only a few times. The chain is built from TRBV5-1 and TRBJ2-2, with 9 bases that match TRBD2. The CDR3 contains 18 residues. After removal of 0 bases from V and 0 bases from J, the junction contained 6 bases not matched to a gene. CDR1 is SGHRS and CDR2 is YFSETQ in the germline V gene. CDR3 bases: TGCGCCAGCAGCTTGGCCCCAGCGGGGGGAGCGAACACCGGGGAGCTGTTTTTT. Its translation: CASSLAPAGGANTGELFF. Complete variable domain (other parts from reference TRBV5-1 and TRBJ2-2): KAGVTQTPRYLIKTRGQQVTLSCSPISGHRSVSWYQQTPGQGLQFLFEYFSETQRNKGNFPGRFSGRQFSNSRSEMNVSTLELGDSALYLCASSLAPAGGANTGELFFGEGSRLTVL.

This clone was counted a single time. This chain connects TRBV18 to TRBJ2-3; D may match TRBD1 or TRBD2 (5 bases each). The CDR3 length is 15 residues. Looked up from germline, CDR1 is KGHSH and CDR2 is LQKENI. With 5 bases removed from V and 2 bases from J, the gap between germline ends came to 14 bases. The CDR3 coding sequence is TGTGCCAGCTCAGGGGGAACTCAGGACACAGATACGCAGTATTTT. This encodes CASSGGTQDTDTQYF.

V gene TRBV6-1 combines with J gene TRBJ2-7; perhaps TRBD2 as D (6 bases). This CDR3 has 14 residues. Germline-derived CDR1 and CDR2 are MNHNS and SASEGT. V dropped 6 bases and J dropped 4 bases, with 16 bases sitting between them. The CDR3 protein is CASSPAGLLYEQYF. DNA of the CDR3: TGTGCCAGCAGCCCCGCGGGGCTGCTATACGAGCAGTACTTC.

J is TRBJ2-2 and V is TRBV27; 14 bases align to TRBD2. V dropped 5 bases and J dropped 6; count of bases not matched to a gene: 5. Germline CDR1 and CDR2: MNHEY and SMNVEV (reference sequence). The CDR3 covers 16 residues. The CDR3 coding sequence is TGTGCCAGCAGTGCGGGGACTAGCGGGAGTCCCGGGGAGCTGTTTTTT. Its protein product is CASSAGTSGSPGELFF.

This chain links TRBV7-9 with TRBJ2-7, with TRBD2 as a possible D gene (6 bases). The V and J ends lost 3 bases and 2 bases respectively, with 14 bases between them. Germline loops: CDR1 SEHNR, CDR2 FQNEAQ (reference sequence). This CDR3 has 15 residues. CDR3 residues: CASSFNRDFTYEQYF. Written as DNA, the CDR3 is TGTGCCAGCAGCTTCAACCGGGACTTTACCTACGAGCAGTACTTC.

The rearrangement uses TRBV29-1 and TRBJ1-2, with 9 bases aligning to TRBD1. CDR3 length equals 18 residues. The ends lost 6 bases at V and 8 bases at J; junction bases unmatched: 25. Germline CDR1 is SQVTM and CDR2 is ANQGSEA. CDR3 amino acids: CSVPLGQGPPKPSYGYTF. For the CDR3, the DNA is TGCAGCGTCCCATTGGGACAGGGCCCACCTAAGCCATCTTACGGCTACACCTTC.

The V and J genes are TRBV6-1 and TRBJ2-7; 10 positions match TRBD2. Germline CDR1 MNHNS, CDR2 SASEGT. With 4 bases clipped from V and 0 bases from J, the junction kept 6 bases outside the gene matches. The CDR3 contains 16 residues. The CDR3 reads CASSVLLAGGSYEQYF. In nucleotides, the CDR3 is TGTGCCAGCAGTGTCCTCTTAGCGGGAGGCTCCTACGAGCAGTACTTC.

This clone was counted only a few times. The J gene is TRBJ2-2, the V gene TRBV11-3; maybe TRBD2 (6 bases). V lost 5 bases and J 1 base, leaving 11 bases between the germline ends. Germline V lookup: CDR1 SGHNT, CDR2 YENEEA. The length of the CDR3 is 15 residues. The CDR3 DNA is TGTGCCAGCAGCCGGGAGACTCTGAACACCGGGGAGCTGTTTTTT. This gives the protein CASSRETLNTGELFF.

This chain joins TRBV2 and TRBJ1-1; D remains ambiguous. CDR1 SNHLY and CDR2 FYNNEI come from the germline V gene. V was shortened by 7 bases and J by 0 bases, with 3 bases between the two germline ends. There are 11 residues in the CDR3. CDR3 DNA sequence: TGTGCCAGCAAAGTGAACACTGAAGCTTTCTTT. Translated: CASKVNTEAFF.

The chain carries TRBV10-3 and TRBJ1-1; 7 bases map to TRBD1. V shed 6 bases, J shed 1 base, and the junction held 5 bases outside the gene matches. Germline CDR1 reads ENHRY; CDR2 reads SYGVKD. This CDR3 is 14 amino acids long. CDR3 sequence reads: CAISGTAKNTEAFF. The CDR3 nucleotides are TGTGCCATCAGCGGGACAGCAAAGAACACTGAAGCTTTCTTT.

The gene calls are TRBV9 and TRBJ2-1, with 9 bases fitting TRBD2. CDR3 size: 16 residues. The germline V gene encodes CDR1 SGDLS and CDR2 YYNGEE. V trimming: 3 bases; J trimming: 2 bases; junction bases outside the gene matches: 6. The CDR3 loop reads CASSASGLAAYNEQFF. For the CDR3, the DNA is TGTGCCAGCAGCGCCTCGGGACTAGCCGCCTACAATGAGCAGTTCTTC.

The rearrangement links TRBV28 to TRBJ1-1, with TRBD1 matching 7 bases. The V gene's germline CDR1 is MDHEN and CDR2 SYDVKM. Trimming at V came to 5 bases and at J to 11 bases, leaving 8 bases not matched to a gene. This CDR3 region has 12 residues. In DNA, the CDR3 is TGTGCCAGCAGTCCCTTGGACAGGTATGCTTTCTTT. Translated, it gives CASSPLDRYAFF. Full variable domain (rest looked up from reference TRBV28 and TRBJ1-1): DVKVTQSSRYLVKRTGEKVFLECVQDMDHENMFWYRQDPGLGLRLIYFSYDVKMKEKGDIPEGYSVSREKKERFSLILESASTNQTSMYLCASSPLDRYAFFGQGTRLTVV.

Comments on this clone: Since the CDR3 does not end with the conserved phenylalanine or tryptophan, this likely comes from a read error. The V gene is TRBV27, the J gene TRBJ2-7; 10 bases align to TRBD2. J lost 5 bases, V lost 1 base, and 5 bases had no gene match. Germline V CDR1 and CDR2: MNHEY, SMNVEV (reference sequence). This CDR3 is 15 amino acids long. CDR3 loop: CASSLLPLAGNEQYL. CDR3 DNA sequence: TGTGCCAGCAGTTTATTACCACTAGCGGGGAACGAGCAGTACTTA.